The next 4 T cell receptor beta chains were all read from a single sample in a study of T cell repertoires in cytomegalovirus infection. Antigens of these TCRs are unknown. TCRdb analysed the reads with MiXCR anew, one entry per CDR3 protein. The sample lists hundreds of thousands of distinct CDR3 sequences; around 35% were seen once. This specimen consisted of cultured PBMCs, obtained from culture after CMV antigen stimulation. The receptors come from a human donor in good health (CMV status not recorded). Some clones in this sample may be carry-over from other donors' samples.

This clonotype came up many times. The V call is TRBV7-2, the J call TRBJ2-5, with D possibly called TRBD1 or TRBD2 (5 bases each). The germline V gene has CDR1 SGHTA and CDR2 FQGNSA. This CDR3 contains 15 residues. V shed 0 bases and J shed 3 bases, with 11 bases lying between them. In DNA form, the CDR3 reads TGTGCCAGCAGCTTAGCGTGGGGACCCGAAGAGACCCAGTACTTC. Amino acid sequence: CASSLAWGPEETQYF.

This clonotype has just a few counts. The V and J genes are TRBV7-2 and TRBJ1-2; D uncertain. In germline, CDR1 is SGHTA, CDR2 FQGNSA. The CDR3 contains 15 residues. The V and J ends lost 5 bases and 4 bases respectively, with 17 bases between them. CDR3 residues: CASSRLVALFYGYTF. In DNA, the CDR3 is TGTGCCAGCAGCCGGCTGGTTGCCCTTTTCTATGGCTACACCTTC.

In its sample, this clonotype was seen many times. The chain links TRBV7-2 to TRBJ2-3; D ambiguous. The CDR3 contains 13 residues. Germline CDR1 SGHTA, CDR2 FQGNSA. V lost 4 bases to trimming and J lost 5 bases, with 10 bases between them. Here the CDR3 DNA reads TGTGCCAGCAGCTCACGACCCGAAGATACGCAGTATTTT. As protein: CASSSRPEDTQYF.

The chain couples TRBV7-2 to TRBJ2-7, with TRBD2 matching over 13 bases. Per germline, CDR1 SGHTA and CDR2 FQGNSA. The CDR3 is made up of 19 amino acids. V lost 3 bases, J lost 5 bases, and 16 bases stayed unmatched. CDR3 bases: TGTGCCAGCAGCTTTAGGCCCACTAGCGGGGGGGCAACCGGGGACGAGCAGTACTTC. The encoded protein is CASSFRPTSGGATGDEQYF.